The 20 T cell receptor beta chains given below trace back to one sample, sequenced in a study of blood T cell repertoires in COVID-19. Only in-frame clones appear in the TCRdb table, and some are missing; sequencing was by immunoSEQ multiplex PCR. The sample shows more than 65,000 clones, approximately 82% of them seen only once. The specimen sequenced was peripheral blood. These receptor sequences come from a woman of 80 years or more with acute or convalescent COVID-19.

The V and J genes are TRBV6-5 and TRBJ2-7, with TRBD1 matching over 9 bases. CDR1 is MNHEY and CDR2 is SVGAGI in the germline V gene. Unmatched junction bases numbered 6, after V lost 6 bases and J lost 6 bases. The CDR3 runs to 13 residues. CDR3 in amino acids: CASRVGTGTEQYF. The CDR3 DNA follows: TGTGCCAGCAGGGTTGGGACAGGGACCGAGCAGTACTTC.

The chain links TRBV11-2 to TRBJ2-4; TRBD2 matches at 12 bases. The CDR3 runs to 19 residues. CDR1 and CDR2 from the germline V gene are SGHAT and FQNNGV. J lost 0 bases, V lost 4 bases, and 10 bases had no gene match. CDR3 sequence reads: CASSWAASGGDLAKNIQYF. CDR3 DNA: TGTGCCAGCAGCTGGGCGGCTAGCGGGGGGGACCTAGCCAAAAACATTCAGTACTTC.

V is TRBV10-3 and J is TRBJ2-1, with 9 bases identical to TRBD2. Trimming took 4 bases from V and 5 from J; bases not matched to a gene: 12. Germline values: CDR1 ENHRY, CDR2 SYGVKD. CDR3 size: 17 residues. Written as DNA, the CDR3 is TGTGCCATCAGTGGCACCCCTGCGGGGGGGAATAACAATGAGCAGTTCTTC. It specifies CAISGTPAGGNNNEQFF.

The rearrangement links TRBV30 to TRBJ2-3, with 8 positions matching TRBD1. This CDR3 is 15 amino acids long. The trim removed 0 bases at V and 4 bases at J, leaving 6 bases unmatched. Germline V gene data show CDR1 as GTSNPN and CDR2 as SVGIG (reference sequence). CDR3 sequence: CAWSVKQGVADTQYF. The CDR3 bases are TGTGCCTGGAGTGTAAAACAGGGGGTAGCAGATACGCAGTATTTT. Combining the CDR3 with reference TRBV30 and TRBJ2-3 gives the whole variable domain SQTIHQWPATLVQPVGSPLSLECTVEGTSNPNLYWYRQAAGRGLQLLFYSVGIGQISSEVPQNLSASRPQDRQFILSSKKLLLSDSGFYLCAWSVKQGVADTQYFGPGTRLTVL.

The genes are TRBV3-1 (or the pseudogene TRBV3-2) and TRBJ1-2, with 12 bases that match TRBD1. After removal of 4 bases from V and 8 bases from J, the junction contained 11 bases not matched to a gene. Germline CDR1 is LGHDT and CDR2 is YNNKEL (reference sequence). The CDR3 runs to 16 residues. The CDR3, as DNA: TGTGCCAGCAGCCTAAGGGTAGGGACAGGGGGCGGCGGCTACACCTTC. Translated, it gives CASSLRVGTGGGGYTF.

The chain uses TRBV2 and TRBJ1-6; D possibly corresponds to TRBD1 (6 bases). Germline CDR1 SNHLY, CDR2 FYNNEI. The CDR3 spans 14 residues. With 4 bases removed from V and 7 bases from J, the gap between germline ends came to 11 bases. The CDR3 DNA reads as TGTGCCAGCAGTGGAAGCACAGGGAATTCACCCCTCCACTTT. Protein sequence: CASSGSTGNSPLHF.

The gene calls are TRBV7-9 and TRBJ2-5; the match to TRBD2 covers 10 bases. Trimming took 1 base from V and 3 from J; bases not matched to a gene: 8. Germline V gives CDR1 SEHNR, CDR2 FQNEAQ (reference sequence). The CDR3 is 17 amino acids. The DNA for the CDR3 is TGTGCCAGCAGCTTAGAGGTTGGACTAGCGGCTAAAGAGACCCAGTACTTC. It yields the protein CASSLEVGLAAKETQYF.

This clone has just a few counts. V and J are TRBV20-1 and TRBJ1-1; perhaps TRBD1 as D (6 bases). The CDR3 has 16 amino acids. Between the trimmed V and J ends, which lost 3 bases and 2 bases, there was a span of 19 bases. Germline values: CDR1 DFQATT, CDR2 SNEGSKA (reference sequence). CDR3 sequence reads: CSASIPTGWYNTEAFF. For the CDR3, the DNA is TGCAGTGCTAGTATCCCCACAGGGTGGTATAACACTGAAGCTTTCTTT.

This clone appeared a few times. The V and J genes are TRBV6-5 and TRBJ1-6; 7 bases match TRBD1. From germline, CDR1 is MNHEY and CDR2 SVGAGI. This CDR3 spans 14 amino acids. The ends lost 6 bases at V and 8 bases at J; junction bases unmatched: 7. CDR3 bases: TGTGCCAGCAGACAGACAGGGCAGGATTCACCCCTCCACTTT. Translating gives CASRQTGQDSPLHF.

J is TRBJ2-2 and V is TRBV11-3, with 8 bases fitting TRBD2. The V gene's germline CDR1 is SGHNT and CDR2 YENEEA. The CDR3 is made up of 17 amino acids. With V trimmed by 0 bases and J by 5 bases, 8 bases remained unmatched. CDR3 region: CASSLDPGGGRTGELFF. CDR3 nucleotides: TGTGCCAGCAGCTTAGATCCCGGCGGGGGGCGGACCGGGGAGCTGTTTTTT.

The chain has TRBV3-1 (or the pseudogene TRBV3-2) and TRBJ2-5, with D possibly TRBD1 on 5 matching bases. The germline V and J ends were trimmed by 7 bases and 2 bases, with 11 bases remaining between them. CDR1 is LGHDT and CDR2 is YNNKEL in the germline V gene (reference sequence). The CDR3 sequence is 13 residues long. In DNA, the CDR3 is TGTGCCAGCACCTTCAGGGCGCAAGAGACCCAGTACTTC. Translation gives CASTFRAQETQYF.

The rearrangement links TRBV11-2 to TRBJ2-1; 16 bases agree with TRBD2. The CDR3 is 18 residues long. V shed 8 bases and J 10 bases; nucleotides not matched to a gene: 17. CDR1 is SGHAT, CDR2 FQNNGV, per germline. CDR3 residues: CASSQGTSGGANHDEQFF. The CDR3, as DNA: TGTGCCAGCTCTCAAGGGACTAGCGGGGGGGCGAATCACGACGAGCAGTTCTTC.

This chain connects TRBV5-8 to TRBJ2-7, with a weak D call TRBD2 (6 bases). The germline V gene has CDR1 SGHTS and CDR2 YDEGEE. V gave up 5 bases and J gave up 3 bases, with 15 bases separating them. This CDR3 comprises 14 residues. CDR3 residues: CASSPGVGGYEQYF. In nucleotides, the CDR3 is TGTGCCAGCAGTCCGGGGGTGGGAGGCTACGAGCAGTACTTC.

The rearrangement joins TRBV18 to TRBJ2-7; D is ambiguous. The CDR3 has 15 residues. The germline V gene has CDR1 KGHSH and CDR2 LQKENI. The V gene lost 2 bases and the J gene lost 0 bases, with 11 bases spanning the gap. The CDR3 coding sequence is TGTGCCAGCTCACCAGCGGTCGGCGGCTCCTACGAGCAGTACTTC. It yields the protein CASSPAVGGSYEQYF. Drawing the rest from reference TRBV18 and TRBJ2-7, the complete variable domain is NAGVMQNPRHLVRRRGQEARLRCSPMKGHSHVYWYRQLPEEGLKFMVYLQKENIIDESGMPKERFSAEFPKEGPSILRIQQVVRGDSAAYFCASSPAVGGSYEQYFGPGTRLTVT.

This clone was counted once. V gene TRBV3-1 (or the pseudogene TRBV3-2) combines with J gene TRBJ1-5; D remains ambiguous. The CDR3 loop spans 14 amino acids. The V end was cut by 0 bases, the J end by 6 bases, with 9 bases between. Germline V gene lookup returns CDR1 LGHDT and CDR2 YNNKEL (reference sequence). The CDR3 DNA follows: TGTGCCAGCAGCCAAGATTGGGAGGGTCAGCCCCAGCATTTT. As protein: CASSQDWEGQPQHF.

This rearrangement joins TRBV9 to TRBJ1-2; unclear D gene. This CDR3 contains 12 residues. V was clipped by 0 bases and J by 6 bases, with 6 bases between them. Germline CDR1 SGDLS, CDR2 YYNGEE. The CDR3 reads CASSVGGHGYTF. Written as DNA, the CDR3 is TGTGCCAGCAGCGTAGGAGGGCATGGCTACACCTTC.

V is TRBV19 and J is TRBJ2-7, with TRBD1 matching 9 bases. This CDR3 is built from 13 residues. The germline gives CDR1 LNHDA, CDR2 SQIVND (reference sequence). V shed 3 bases, J shed 3 bases, and the junction held 0 bases outside the gene matches. CDR3 bases: TGTGCCAGTAGTATGGACAGGGGCTACGAGCAGTACTTC. It yields the protein CASSMDRGYEQYF.

The V and J genes are TRBV6-5 and TRBJ1-1; TRBD1 agrees at 7 bases. V shed 4 bases, J shed 6 bases, and the junction held 11 bases outside the gene matches. The length of the CDR3 is 15 residues. The germline V gene encodes CDR1 MNHEY and CDR2 SVGAGI. The CDR3 sequence: CASSFRSTGKAEAFF. In DNA, the CDR3 is TGTGCCAGCAGTTTCCGCTCGACAGGGAAAGCTGAAGCTTTCTTT.

The chain recombines TRBV7-2 with TRBJ1-5; no clear D. The V gene's germline CDR1 is SGHTA and CDR2 FQGNSA. There are 16 residues in the CDR3. Trimming took 1 base from V and 0 from J, leaving 10 bases between them. The CDR3 sequence is CASSLGSLISNQPQHF. CDR3 nucleotides: TGTGCCAGCAGCTTAGGAAGCCTAATTAGCAATCAGCCCCAGCATTTT.

In this sample, this clone turned up a few times. The rearrangement links TRBV5-1 to TRBJ2-5, with no clear D. The length of the CDR3 is 12 residues. Germline CDR1 SGHRS, CDR2 YFSETQ. Trimming took off 2 bases at V and 2 bases at J, with 4 bases between the two ends. CDR3 residues: CASSLQQETQYF. In DNA, the CDR3 is TGCGCCAGCAGCTTACAACAAGAGACCCAGTACTTC.